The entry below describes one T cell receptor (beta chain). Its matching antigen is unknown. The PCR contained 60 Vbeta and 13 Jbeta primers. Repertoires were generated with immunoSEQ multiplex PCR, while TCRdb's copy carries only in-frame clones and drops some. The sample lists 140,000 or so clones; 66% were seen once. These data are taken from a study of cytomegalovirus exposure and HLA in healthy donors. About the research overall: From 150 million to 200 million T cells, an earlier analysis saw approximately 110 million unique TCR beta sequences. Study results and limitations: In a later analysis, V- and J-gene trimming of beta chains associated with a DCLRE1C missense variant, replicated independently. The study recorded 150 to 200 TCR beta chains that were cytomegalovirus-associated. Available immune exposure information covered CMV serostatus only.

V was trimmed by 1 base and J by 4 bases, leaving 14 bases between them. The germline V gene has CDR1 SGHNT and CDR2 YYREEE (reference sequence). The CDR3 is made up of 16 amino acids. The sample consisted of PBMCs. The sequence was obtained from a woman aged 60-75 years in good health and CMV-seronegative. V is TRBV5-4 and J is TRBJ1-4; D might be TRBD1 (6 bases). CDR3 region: CASSLNRTVSNEKLFF. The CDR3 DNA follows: TGTGCCAGCAGCTTGAACCGGACAGTAAGTAATGAAAAACTGTTTTTT.